These 20 T cell receptor beta chains were sequenced from one sample in a study of tumor-infiltrating lymphocytes in primary liver carcinoma. Production of TCR beta cDNA used approximately 0.45 ug total RNA together with a constant-region primer. Each TCR beta library was derived from three nested multiplex PCR rounds that employed slightly modified ARM-PCR. A C-beta reverse primer was combined with TRBV1-TRBV30 forward primers in the first two PCR rounds, and each round had about 10 cycles. TCRdb passed the multiplex PCR reads through MiXCR, listing each CDR3 protein once. The profile shows 40,000 to 45,000 distinct CDR3 sequences, roughly 73% of them singletons. Total RNA and DNA came together from approximately 20-30 mg of bulk tissue without cell sorting. The source material was liver tumor tissue from sampling region 2. Subset described: tumor region T2, inferior pole. Source of these receptors: a man in his forties or fifties with primary liver carcinoma and hepatitis B virus infection.

Of note for this clonotype: A read error is possible here, since a much larger clone lies one base away. The chain links TRBV2 to TRBJ2-1; 10 bases map to TRBD2. V lost 0 bases, J lost 6 bases, and 11 bases stayed unmatched. The CDR3 is made up of 18 amino acids. The germline gives CDR1 SNHLY, CDR2 FYNNEI. CDR3 in DNA: TGTGCCAGCAGTGAAGCAGCGGGAGGGCCCTCGGACATCAATGAGCAGTTCTTC. Translated, it gives CASSEAAGGPSDINEQFF.

About this clonotype itself: A single base separates this from a much larger clone, so it may be a read error. The genes are TRBV6-2 or TRBV6-3 and TRBJ1-6, with D unclear. V lost 10 bases to trimming and J lost 6 bases, with 16 bases between them. Looked up from germline, CDR1 is MNHEY and CDR2 is SVGEGT. This CDR3 is built from 14 residues. This chain's CDR3 is CAITIRVSNSPLHF. CDR3 DNA sequence: TGTGCCATCACCATCCGGGTTTCTAATTCACCCCTCCACTTT.

For this clonotype: A much more abundant neighbour one base away suggests this may be a read error. The J gene is TRBJ2-5, the V gene TRBV5-1, with a weak D call TRBD2 (5 bases). V was clipped by 4 bases and J by 1 base, with 17 bases between them. Germline lookup yields CDR1 SGHRS and CDR2 YFSETQ. The CDR3 extends over 16 amino acids. This CDR3 is CASSIDESGSQETQYF. For the CDR3, the DNA is TGCGCCAGCAGCATCGACGAGAGCGGAAGCCAAGAGACCCAGTACTTC.

This clonotype was detected many times. The rearrangement links TRBV5-1 to TRBJ2-3; D possibly uses TRBD1 or TRBD2 (5 bases each). The CDR3 has 12 residues. Per the germline V gene, CDR1 is SGHRS and CDR2 is YFSETQ. The V and J ends lost 5 bases and 3 bases respectively, with 7 bases between them. CDR3 sequence: CASRGETDTQYF. In DNA, the CDR3 is TGCGCCAGCAGAGGGGAGACAGATACGCAGTATTTT.

This clonotype was detected many times. The chain links TRBV5-6 to TRBJ2-2; D unclear. Germline V CDR1 and CDR2: SGHDT, YYEEEE. The CDR3 is made up of 12 amino acids. V lost 3 bases to trimming and J lost 6 bases, with 6 bases between them. CDR3 in amino acids: CASSWSSGELFF. The DNA of the CDR3 is TGTGCCAGCAGCTGGTCCTCCGGGGAGCTGTTTTTT.

The J gene is TRBJ1-6, the V gene TRBV6-2 or TRBV6-3; D not resolved. V gave up 0 bases and J gave up 8 bases, with 23 bases separating them. The CDR3 length is 19 residues. Per germline, CDR1 MNHEY and CDR2 SVGEGT. CDR3 in amino acids: CASSYSRFRTIKRDSPLHF. CDR3 coding DNA: TGTGCCAGCAGTTACTCGAGATTCCGGACGATTAAGCGCGATTCACCCCTCCACTTT.

The chain joins TRBV12-3 or TRBV12-4 to TRBJ2-7, with D perhaps TRBD1 or TRBD2 (5 bases each). Between the trimmed V and J ends, which lost 9 bases and 0 bases, there was a span of 18 bases. This CDR3 spans 15 amino acids. CDR3 in DNA: TGTGCCAGGAGTCCCGTGTGGGGGATCTCCTACGAGCAGTACTTC. It translates to CARSPVWGISYEQYF.

In its sample, this clonotype was seen many times. The chain has TRBV28 and TRBJ2-5, with D perhaps assigned TRBD1 or TRBD2 (7 bases each). The CDR3 extends over 14 amino acids. Deletions cut 7 bases from V and 4 bases from J, with 16 bases between. Germline CDR1 MDHEN, CDR2 SYDVKM. Written as DNA, the CDR3 is TGTGCCAGCACCCCAGGGGGGGGACGAGAGACCCAGTACTTC. It is translated as CASTPGGGRETQYF. The variable domain in full, completed from reference TRBV28 and TRBJ2-5, reads DVKVTQSSRYLVKRTGEKVFLECVQDMDHENMFWYRQDPGLGLRLIYFSYDVKMKEKGDIPEGYSVSREKKERFSLILESASTNQTSMYLCASTPGGGRETQYFGPGTRLLVL.

With regard to this clonotype: The junction shows a germline mismatch at one end, possibly a read error. The chain employs TRBV6-2 or TRBV6-3 and TRBJ1-5; perhaps TRBD1 as D (5 bases). CDR1 is MNHEY, CDR2 SVGEGT, per germline. The CDR3 length is 14 residues. CDR3 nucleotide sequence: TGTGCCAGTACCCTGGTGAAAGGGGATCAGCCCCAGTGTTTT. Its translation: CASTLVKGDQPQCF.

Of note for this clonotype: Because it lacks the conserved phenylalanine or tryptophan at the end, this CDR3 is likely a read error. The chain has TRBV5-1 and TRBJ2-5; 10 bases align to TRBD2. In germline, CDR1 is SGHRS, CDR2 YFSETQ. This CDR3 has 17 residues. The V segment lost 3 bases and the J segment 2 bases; nucleotides outside the gene matches: 10. The CDR3 is CASSSYRLAGEQETQYY. DNA for the CDR3: TGCGCCAGCAGCTCCTACAGACTAGCGGGTGAGCAAGAGACCCAGTACTAC.

At least ten counts were recorded for this clonotype. The genes are TRBV25-1 and TRBJ2-2; D unresolved. The CDR3 sequence is 12 residues long. The ends were cut back, 5 bases at V and 4 bases at J, with 5 bases in the middle. Germline CDR1 is MGHDK and CDR2 is SYGVNS. CDR3 nucleotide sequence: TGTGCCAGCAGTAAGCCCACCGGGGAGCTGTTTTTT. Translating gives CASSKPTGELFF.

For this clonotype: Likely a read error: the CDR3 ends without its conserved phenylalanine or tryptophan. Because the CDR3's place on the DNA is in doubt, the DNA is left out and the CDR3 is given as listed by TCRdb. The gene calls are TRBV5-1 and TRBJ2-7; no DNA check was done on the table's D call, TRBD2. CDR1 is SGHRS and CDR2 is YFSETQ in the germline V gene. The CDR3 numbers 15 amino acids, ends counted. The CDR3: CASSSAGTGPYKQYL.

Comments on this clonotype: A much larger clone lies a single base off, so this may be a read error. The chain couples TRBV20-1 to TRBJ1-1; a possible D gene is TRBD1 (6 bases). The CDR3 runs 15 residues. Germline V gene sequence: CDR1 DFQATT, CDR2 SNEGSKA (reference sequence). CDR3 coding DNA: TGCAGTGCTCGAGGGGGGACGGGTGTCGGCACTGAAGCTATCTTT. Translated, it gives CSARGGTGVGTEAIF.

This clonotype has a single count. This chain joins TRBV11-2 and TRBJ2-3; TRBD1 is a possible D gene (6 bases). The CDR3 spans 16 residues. CDR1 is SGHAT, CDR2 FQNNGV, per germline. V was shortened by 5 bases and J by 2 bases, with 17 bases between the two germline ends. The CDR3 DNA is TGTGCCAGCAGCAGAAGAAGTACAGGGAACACAGATACGCAGTATTTT. Translating it yields CASSRRSTGNTDTQYF.

V and J are TRBV4-2 and TRBJ2-7; D is unresolved. The germline V gene encodes CDR1 LGHNA and CDR2 YNFKEQ. The CDR3 consists of 14 residues. The V end lost 0 bases, the J end lost 8 bases, and 14 bases lay between the germline ends. Here the CDR3 DNA reads TGTGCCAGCAGCCAAGATCGAGTAGGCCACAAGCAGTACTTC. The encoded protein is CASSQDRVGHKQYF.

The V and J genes are TRBV11-2 and TRBJ2-1; 10 nucleotides line up with TRBD2. With 6 bases clipped from V and 4 bases from J, the junction kept 12 bases outside the gene matches. The germline CDR1 and CDR2 sequences are SGHAT and FQNNGV. This CDR3 has 17 amino acids. The CDR3 here is CASSHTTTSGKYNEQFF. CDR3 coding DNA: TGTGCCAGCAGTCATACCACAACTAGCGGGAAATACAATGAGCAGTTCTTC.

This clonotype was recorded once. The CDR3 does not close with the conserved phenylalanine or tryptophan, likely indicating a read error. The limits of the CDR3 on the DNA are not certain, so only TCRdb's listed CDR3 is given. The chain carries TRBV5-1 and TRBJ2-1; the table's D call, TRBD2, was not checked against the DNA. Per germline, CDR1 SGHRS and CDR2 YFSETQ. The CDR3 is 13 residues long, counting both termini. The chain's CDR3 is CANSLGLAGEEFS.

At least ten counts were recorded for this clonotype. The chain uses TRBV5-1 and TRBJ2-1; TRBD2 might be the D (6 bases). Trimming took 2 bases from V and 4 from J, leaving 16 bases between them. This CDR3 spans 16 amino acids. Germline CDR1 and CDR2: SGHRS and YFSETQ. This chain's CDR3 is CASSFVPNSGYNEQFF. The CDR3 region has the DNA TGCGCCAGCAGCTTTGTCCCTAATAGCGGTTACAATGAGCAGTTCTTC. The variable domain in full, with the rest retrieved from reference TRBV5-1 and TRBJ2-1, is KAGVTQTPRYLIKTRGQQVTLSCSPISGHRSVSWYQQTPGQGLQFLFEYFSETQRNKGNFPGRFSGRQFSNSRSEMNVSTLELGDSALYLCASSFVPNSGYNEQFFGPGTRLTVL.

A note on this clonotype: Germline and junction disagree at one end, which may indicate a read error. The rearrangement uses TRBV12-3 or TRBV12-4 and TRBJ1-1, with D possibly TRBD1 on 5 matching bases. The CDR3 spans 14 residues. CDR3 in amino acids: CASGSTGSNTEPFF. The CDR3 nucleotides read TGTGCCAGCGGGAGCACAGGTTCGAACACTGAACCTTTCTTT.

Concerning this clonotype itself: Germline and junction disagree at one end, which may indicate a read error. This chain uses TRBV5-1 with TRBJ1-3; D unclear. CDR1 is SGHRS and CDR2 is YFSETQ in the germline V gene. The CDR3 extends over 16 amino acids. This chain's CDR3 is CASSLDGQNSGNTIYF. For the CDR3, the DNA is TGCGCCAGTAGCTTGGACGGGCAGAACTCTGGAAACACCATATATTTT. Looking up the rest from reference TRBV5-1 and TRBJ1-3 gives the full variable domain: KAGVTQTPRYLIKTRGQQVTLSCSPISGHRSVSWYQQTPGQGLQFLFEYFSETQRNKGNFPGRFSGRQFSNSRSEMNVSTLELGDSALYLCASSLDGQNSGNTIYFGEGSWLTVV.